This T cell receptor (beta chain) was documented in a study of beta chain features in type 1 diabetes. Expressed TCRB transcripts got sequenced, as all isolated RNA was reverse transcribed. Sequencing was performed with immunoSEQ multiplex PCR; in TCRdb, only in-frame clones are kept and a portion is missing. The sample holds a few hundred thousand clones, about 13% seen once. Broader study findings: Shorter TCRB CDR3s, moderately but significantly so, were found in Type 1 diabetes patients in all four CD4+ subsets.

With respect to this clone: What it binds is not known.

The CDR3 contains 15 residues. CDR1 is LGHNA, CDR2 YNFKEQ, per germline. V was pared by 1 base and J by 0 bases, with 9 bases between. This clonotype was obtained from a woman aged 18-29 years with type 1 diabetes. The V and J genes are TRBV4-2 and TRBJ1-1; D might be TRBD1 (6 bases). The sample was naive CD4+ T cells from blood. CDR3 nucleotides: TGTGCCAGCAGCCAAGTCGCAGGGGTGAACACTGAAGCTTTCTTT. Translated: CASSQVAGVNTEAFF.